These 16 T cell receptor beta chains share one sample of origin, sequenced in a study of identical twins' blood T cells. A single record per CDR3 protein comes from TCRdb applying MiXCR to the 5' RACE reads. The data show hundreds of thousands of distinct CDR3 sequences, with 25% to 35% seen just once and around 5.6% held by the top ten. Input material: PBMCs. These receptors originate from a woman aged 18-55 years in good health.

This clonotype was picked up a small number of times. The V call is TRBV5-1, the J call TRBJ2-3; maybe TRBD2 (6 bases). Per germline, CDR1 SGHRS and CDR2 YFSETQ. V shed 4 bases and J shed 3 bases, with 12 bases lying between them. This CDR3 has 14 residues. CDR3 sequence reads: CASSRIAVTDTQYF. For the CDR3, the DNA is TGCGCCAGCAGCCGGATAGCGGTTACAGATACGCAGTATTTT.

This clonotype was counted ten times or more. The chain couples TRBV3-1 to TRBJ1-2; maybe TRBD1 (5 bases). The V end lost 3 bases, the J end lost 0 bases, and 11 bases lay between the germline ends. The CDR3 spans 15 residues. Germline V gives CDR1 LGHDT, CDR2 YNNKEL (reference sequence). This CDR3 is CASSHKTDANYGYTF. The CDR3 DNA sequence: TGTGCCAGCAGCCACAAGACAGACGCTAACTATGGCTACACCTTC.

This clonotype was seen more than once but under ten times. This chain uses TRBV27 with TRBJ1-2, with unresolved D. Germline assignment: CDR1 MNHEY and CDR2 SMNVEV (reference sequence). The ends were cut back, 0 bases at V and 4 bases at J, with 12 bases in the middle. The CDR3 sequence is 15 residues long. CDR3 protein: CASSLSYGNVYGYTF. CDR3 bases: TGTGCCAGCAGTTTATCATACGGAAACGTCTATGGCTACACCTTC.

This clonotype was seen more than once but under ten times. The genes are TRBV5-1 and TRBJ1-2; D is unclear. With 3 bases removed from V and 2 bases from J, the gap between germline ends came to 5 bases. Germline V gene data show CDR1 as SGHRS and CDR2 as YFSETQ. The CDR3 totals 12 residues. The DNA of the CDR3 is TGCGCCAGCAGCTCGCAGAACTATGGCTACACCTTC. Its protein product is CASSSQNYGYTF. Based on the CDR3 plus reference TRBV5-1 and TRBJ1-2, the full variable domain is KAGVTQTPRYLIKTRGQQVTLSCSPISGHRSVSWYQQTPGQGLQFLFEYFSETQRNKGNFPGRFSGRQFSNSRSEMNVSTLELGDSALYLCASSSQNYGYTFGSGTRLTVV.

The chain employs TRBV5-1 and TRBJ1-4; no clear D gene. The V gene's germline CDR1 is SGHRS and CDR2 YFSETQ. Trimming took off 7 bases at V and 0 bases at J, with 4 bases between the two ends. The CDR3 consists of 12 residues. The CDR3 DNA reads TGCGCCAGCCGTGCAACTAATGAAAAACTGTTTTTT. Its translation: CASRATNEKLFF.

The table lists this clonotype with a few counts. V and J are TRBV19 and TRBJ1-2; D possibly corresponds to TRBD1 (5 bases). The CDR3 is 12 amino acids. V was trimmed by 4 bases and J by 7 bases, leaving 10 bases between them. Germline CDR1 and CDR2: LNHDA and SQIVND (reference sequence). CDR3 sequence reads: CASSTQGGGYTF. CDR3 nucleotides: TGTGCCAGTAGTACGCAGGGAGGTGGCTACACCTTC.

The sample holds a few counts of this clonotype. V usage is TRBV10-3 and J usage is TRBJ2-1; 7 bases are a match to TRBD2. CDR3 size: 13 residues. The J segment lost 4 bases and the V segment lost 8 bases, leaving 5 bases of the junction unmatched. Germline assignment: CDR1 ENHRY and CDR2 SYGVKD. The CDR3 loop is CAISPSGYNEQFF. For the CDR3, the DNA is TGTGCCATCTCTCCTAGCGGATACAATGAGCAGTTCTTC.

The V gene is TRBV7-9, the J gene TRBJ1-1; D gene uncertain. The V and J ends lost 5 bases and 1 base respectively, with 14 bases between them. The CDR3 totals 15 residues. The germline CDR1 and CDR2 sequences are SEHNR and FQNEAQ (reference sequence). The CDR3, as DNA: TGTGCCAGCAGCCCCCGGCTAGGGCAGAACACTGAAGCTTTCTTT. Amino acid sequence: CASSPRLGQNTEAFF.

V gene TRBV11-3 combines with J gene TRBJ2-2; D perhaps matches TRBD1 (6 bases). The CDR3 has 13 residues. V was pared by 6 bases and J by 6 bases, with 11 bases between. The germline V gene has CDR1 SGHNT and CDR2 YENEEA. The chain's CDR3 is CASRRGTAGELFF. CDR3 coding DNA: TGTGCCAGCAGAAGGGGGACCGCCGGGGAGCTGTTTTTT. The complete variable domain, with remaining parts taken from reference TRBV11-3 and TRBJ2-2, reads EAGVVQSPRYKIIEKKQPVAFWCNPISGHNTLYWYLQNLGQGPELLIRYENEEAVDDSQLPKDRFSAERLKGVDSTLKIQPAELGDSAVYLCASRRGTAGELFFGEGSRLTVL.

As concerns this clonotype: One end of the junction is discordant with germline, which a read error may explain. This chain links TRBV10-1 with TRBJ2-3; 8 nucleotides line up with TRBD2. The CDR3 contains 14 residues. The germline V gene has CDR1 WNHNN and CDR2 SYGVQD (reference sequence). This chain's CDR3 is CASSDGRATDTQCF. The CDR3 nucleotides read TGCGCCAGCAGTGACGGGAGGGCCACAGATACGCAGTGTTTT.

This clonotype has a count of ten or more. The rearrangement links TRBV5-1 to TRBJ1-4; 7 bases map to TRBD1. V lost 3 bases, J lost 4 bases, and 6 bases stayed unmatched. Germline CDR1 and CDR2: SGHRS and YFSETQ. This CDR3 is 15 amino acids long. In DNA form, the CDR3 reads TGCGCCAGCAGCTCGGACAGGTGGGATAATGAAAAACTGTTTTTT. Translation: CASSSDRWDNEKLFF.

CDR3: CSVEYGTSSSYNEQFF. The CDR3 DNA sequence: TGCAGCGTTGAATATGGGACATCGAGCTCCTACAATGAGCAGTTCTTC. V is TRBV29-1 and J is TRBJ2-1, with a weak D call TRBD1 (6 bases). The V end lost 2 bases, the J end lost 0 bases, and 14 bases lay between the germline ends. Germline V lookup: CDR1 SQVTM, CDR2 ANQGSEA. The CDR3 has 16 amino acids.

The chain joins TRBV20-1 to TRBJ1-1; D ambiguous. Trimming stripped 3 bases from V and 2 bases from J, with 10 bases between. This CDR3 is built from 13 residues. Germline assignment: CDR1 DFQATT and CDR2 SNEGSKA (reference sequence). Here the CDR3 DNA reads TGCAGTGCTAGGTCCCAGGCAAACACTGAAGCTTTCTTT. Translation: CSARSQANTEAFF.

There are a few counts of this clonotype. The rearrangement links TRBV20-1 to TRBJ2-3, with 7 bases aligning to TRBD2. J gave up 2 bases and V 3 bases, and 5 bases lay outside the gene matches. The CDR3 length is 14 residues. CDR1 is DFQATT, CDR2 SNEGSKA, per germline (reference sequence). The CDR3 protein is CSASYGGFTDTQYF. DNA for the CDR3: TGCAGTGCTAGCTACGGGGGGTTCACAGATACGCAGTATTTT.

The sample holds a few counts of this clonotype. This chain joins TRBV4-1 and TRBJ1-4; D is uncertain. The V end lost 2 bases, the J end lost 0 bases, and 10 bases lay between the germline ends. Per the germline V gene, CDR1 is MGHRA and CDR2 is YSYEKL. The CDR3 totals 16 residues. Here the CDR3 reads CASSQHTAATNEKLFF. The DNA of the CDR3 is TGCGCCAGCAGCCAACATACCGCGGCAACTAATGAAAAACTGTTTTTT.

With regard to this clonotype: A much more abundant neighbour one base away suggests this may be a read error. CDR3 loop: CASSVLGITGSTIYF. CDR3 sequence (DNA): TGTGCCAGCAGCGTACTTGGGATCACTGGAAGCACCATATATTTT. The chain uses TRBV9 and TRBJ1-3, with D uncertain. Germline CDR1 is SGDLS and CDR2 is YYNGEE. The CDR3 loop spans 15 amino acids.